This T cell receptor beta chain was sequenced for a study of shared clonotypes between healthy human individuals. Study-level findings and limits: Clonotype sharing levels among donors were expected to vary with sequencing depth. Despite large depth, rarefaction showed incomplete sorted-subset sequencing.

Authors' data handling: ImmunoSEQ gave junction-only sequences without quality scores, so filtering differed. Sequenced by immunoSEQ multiplex PCR; TCRdb stores in-frame clones only, minus some. For V, J and clone size, that table is used; D and trimming come from the DNA. Of over 2,000,000 clones listed, 85% to 95% were seen once; the top ten hold more than 1.5%. In the naive CD8 group, cells lacked CD45RO and were positively selected for CCR7, so terminally differentiated effector memory CD45RA+ cells were left out. On this clone: No antigen is known for it.

This CDR3 has 16 residues. Germline CDR1 is SEHNR and CDR2 is FQNEAQ (reference sequence). V shed 6 bases and J shed 8 bases, with 23 bases lying between them. The chain recombines TRBV7-9 with TRBJ2-1; a weak D match, TRBD2 (6 bases). The receptor's source is a man aged 18 to 29 in good health. Some clones in this sample may be carry-over from other donors' samples. The sequencing input was naive CD8+ T cells from PBMCs. The CDR3 sequence: CASRSAGTLRGDEQFF. CDR3 bases: TGTGCCAGCAGAAGCGCCGGGACTCTCAGAGGGGATGAGCAGTTCTTC. The full variable domain, with the rest looked up from reference TRBV7-9 and TRBJ2-1, is DTGVSQNPRHKITKRGQNVTFRCDPISEHNRLYWYRQTLGQGPEFLTYFQNEAQLEKSRLLSDRFSAERPKGSFSTLEIQRTEQGDSAMYLCASRSAGTLRGDEQFFGPGTRLTVL.